This T cell receptor beta chain was identified in a study of blood T cell repertoires in COVID-19. Study-wide background: Whether acute or convalescent, the COVID-19 samples came from the United States, Italy and Spain. From T cells, B-cell-depleted T cells, or PBMCs came the material, which was cDNA or gDNA.

Source study methods: Estimates of nucleated cell counts were drawn from the amplification of reference gene primers. Sequencing used immunoSEQ multiplex PCR; TCRdb keeps in-frame clones, though not all of them. V, J and clone size were drawn from that table, and D and trimming were deduced from the DNA. The data show around 94,000 clones, about nine tenths seen once. The CDR3 totals 11 residues. Per the germline V gene, CDR1 is DFQATT and CDR2 is SNEGSKA (reference sequence). V was clipped by 2 bases and J by 7 bases, with 8 bases between them. This chain connects TRBV20-1 to TRBJ1-2; no reliable D call. The origin of this receptor is a man between 18 and 35 years old with acute or convalescent COVID-19. What was sequenced was peripheral blood. The CDR3: CSARWALGYTF. CDR3 DNA sequence: TGCAGTGCTAGATGGGCTCTTGGCTACACCTTC.